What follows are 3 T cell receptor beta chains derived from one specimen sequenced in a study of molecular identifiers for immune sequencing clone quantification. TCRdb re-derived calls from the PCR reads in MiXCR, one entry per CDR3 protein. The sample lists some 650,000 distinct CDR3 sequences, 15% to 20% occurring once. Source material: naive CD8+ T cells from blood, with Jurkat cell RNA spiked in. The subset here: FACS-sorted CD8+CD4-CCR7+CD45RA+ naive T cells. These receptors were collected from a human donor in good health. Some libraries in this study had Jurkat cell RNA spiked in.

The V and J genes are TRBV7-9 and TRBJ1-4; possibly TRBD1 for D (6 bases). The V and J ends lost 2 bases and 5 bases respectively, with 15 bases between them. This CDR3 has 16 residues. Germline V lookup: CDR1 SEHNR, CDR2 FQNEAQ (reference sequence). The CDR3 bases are TGTGCCAGCAGCTTATTCATCAGGGGTGGGAATGAAAAACTGTTTTTT. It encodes CASSLFIRGGNEKLFF.

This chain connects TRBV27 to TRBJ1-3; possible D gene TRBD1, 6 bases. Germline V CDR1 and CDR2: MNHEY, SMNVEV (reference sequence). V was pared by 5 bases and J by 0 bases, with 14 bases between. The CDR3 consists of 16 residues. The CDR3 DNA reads TGTGCCAGCAGTCCGATACAGGGATACTCTGGAAACACCATATATTTT. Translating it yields CASSPIQGYSGNTIYF.

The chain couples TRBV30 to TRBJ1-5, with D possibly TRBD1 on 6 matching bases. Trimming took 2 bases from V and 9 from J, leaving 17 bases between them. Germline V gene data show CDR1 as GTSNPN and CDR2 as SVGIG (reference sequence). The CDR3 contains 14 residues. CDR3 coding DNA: TGTGCCTGGAGTTCGGGTCGCCGGGGGCCGCCCCAGCATTTT. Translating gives CAWSSGRRGPPQHF.